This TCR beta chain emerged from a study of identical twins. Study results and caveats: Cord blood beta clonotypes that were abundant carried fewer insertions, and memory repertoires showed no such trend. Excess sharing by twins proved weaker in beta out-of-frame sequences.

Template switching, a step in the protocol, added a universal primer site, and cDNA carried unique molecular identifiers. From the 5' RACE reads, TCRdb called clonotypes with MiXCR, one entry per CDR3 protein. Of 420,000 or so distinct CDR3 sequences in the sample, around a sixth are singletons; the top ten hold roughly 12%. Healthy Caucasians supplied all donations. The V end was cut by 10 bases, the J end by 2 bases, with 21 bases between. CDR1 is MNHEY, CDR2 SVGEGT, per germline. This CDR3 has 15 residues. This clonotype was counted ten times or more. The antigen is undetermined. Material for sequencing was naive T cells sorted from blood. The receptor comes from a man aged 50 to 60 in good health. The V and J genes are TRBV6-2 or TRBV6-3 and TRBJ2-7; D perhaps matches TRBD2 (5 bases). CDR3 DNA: TGTGCCATCTGTTCACCCTCCGGGAAGGCCTACGAGCAGTACTTC. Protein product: CAICSPSGKAYEQYF.